The TCR beta chain described here comes from a study of beta chain features in type 1 diabetes. As every portion of the isolated RNA was reverse transcribed, the sequencing read expressed TCRB transcripts. Sequenced by immunoSEQ multiplex PCR; TCRdb stores in-frame clones only, minus some. In the table there are under 850,000 clones, around an eighth of which are singletons. Study conclusions and caveats: TCRB CDR3s were moderately but significantly shorter in Type 1 diabetes patients in all four CD4+ subsets.

As to this clone: Antigen specificity is unknown.

Deletions cut 1 base from V and 5 bases from J, with 9 bases between. CDR1 and CDR2 (germline): SEHNR, FQNEAQ (reference sequence). This CDR3 has 13 amino acids. The clonotype was recovered from a young man with type 1 diabetes. The rearrangement joins TRBV7-9 to TRBJ2-7, with D unclear. Sequencing used naive CD4+ T cells from blood. The CDR3 DNA sequence: TGTGCCAGCAGCTTAGGGGGTTTGAACGAGCAGTACTTC. Its translation: CASSLGGLNEQYF.